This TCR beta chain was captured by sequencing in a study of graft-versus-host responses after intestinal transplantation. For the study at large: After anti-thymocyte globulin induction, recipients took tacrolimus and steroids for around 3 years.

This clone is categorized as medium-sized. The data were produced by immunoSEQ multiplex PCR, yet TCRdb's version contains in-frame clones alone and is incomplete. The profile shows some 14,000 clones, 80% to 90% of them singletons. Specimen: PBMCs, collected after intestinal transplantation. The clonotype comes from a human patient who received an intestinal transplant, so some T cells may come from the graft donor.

The CDR3: CASSYRGQASHQPQHF. The CDR3 DNA is TGTGCCAGCAGTTACCGGGGACAGGCCAGCCATCAGCCCCAGCATTTT. The chain joins TRBV28 to TRBJ1-5; TRBD1 agrees at 8 bases. This CDR3 region has 16 residues. The ends lost 4 bases at V and 5 bases at J; junction bases unmatched: 10. Germline CDR1 is MDHEN and CDR2 is SYDVKM.